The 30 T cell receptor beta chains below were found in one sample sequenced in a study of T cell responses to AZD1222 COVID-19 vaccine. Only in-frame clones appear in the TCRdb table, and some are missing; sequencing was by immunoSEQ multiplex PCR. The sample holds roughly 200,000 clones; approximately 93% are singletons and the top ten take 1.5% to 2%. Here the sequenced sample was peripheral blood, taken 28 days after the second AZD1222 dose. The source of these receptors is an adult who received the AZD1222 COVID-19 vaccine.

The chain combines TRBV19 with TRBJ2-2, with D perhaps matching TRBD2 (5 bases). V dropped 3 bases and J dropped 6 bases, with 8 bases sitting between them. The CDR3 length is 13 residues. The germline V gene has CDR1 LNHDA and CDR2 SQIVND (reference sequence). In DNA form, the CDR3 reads TGTGCCAGTAGTATCACGGGGTCCGGGGAGCTGTTTTTT. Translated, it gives CASSITGSGELFF.

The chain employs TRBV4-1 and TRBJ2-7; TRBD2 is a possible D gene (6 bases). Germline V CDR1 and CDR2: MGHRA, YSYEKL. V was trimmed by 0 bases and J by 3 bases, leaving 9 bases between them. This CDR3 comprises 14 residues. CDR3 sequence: CASSQERLGYEQYF. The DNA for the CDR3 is TGCGCCAGCAGCCAAGAGAGACTAGGCTACGAGCAGTACTTC.

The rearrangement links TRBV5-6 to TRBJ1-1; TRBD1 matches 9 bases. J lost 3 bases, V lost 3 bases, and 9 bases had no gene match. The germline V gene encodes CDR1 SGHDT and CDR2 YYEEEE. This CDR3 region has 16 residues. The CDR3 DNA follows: TGTGCCAGCAGCTACGGGACAGGGAATAGGGACACTGAAGCTTTCTTT. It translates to CASSYGTGNRDTEAFF.

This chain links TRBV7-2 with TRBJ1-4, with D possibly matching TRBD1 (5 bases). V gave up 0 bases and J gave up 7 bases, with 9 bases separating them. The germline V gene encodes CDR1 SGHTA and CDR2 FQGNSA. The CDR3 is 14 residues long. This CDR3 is CASSLASGGEKLFF. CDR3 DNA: TGTGCCAGCAGCTTAGCGAGCGGGGGTGAAAAACTGTTTTTT.

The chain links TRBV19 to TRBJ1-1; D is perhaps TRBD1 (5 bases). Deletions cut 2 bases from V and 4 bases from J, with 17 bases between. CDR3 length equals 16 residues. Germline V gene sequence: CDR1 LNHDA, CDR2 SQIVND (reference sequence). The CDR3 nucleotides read TGTGCCAGTAGTATATTATCGGGACGGAGTGGCACTGAAGCTTTCTTT. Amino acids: CASSILSGRSGTEAFF.

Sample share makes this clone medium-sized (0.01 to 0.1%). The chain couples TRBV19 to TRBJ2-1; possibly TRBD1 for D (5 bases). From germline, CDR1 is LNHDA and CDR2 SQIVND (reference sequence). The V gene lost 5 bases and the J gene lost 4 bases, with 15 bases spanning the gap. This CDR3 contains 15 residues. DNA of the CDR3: TGTGCCAGTAGTTCCGTAGCAGGGCCTTACAATGAGCAGTTCTTC. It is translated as CASSSVAGPYNEQFF. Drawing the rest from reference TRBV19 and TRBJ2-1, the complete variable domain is DGGITQSPKYLFRKEGQNVTLSCEQNLNHDAMYWYRQDPGQGLRLIYYSQIVNDFQKGDIAEGYSVSREKKESFPLTVTSAQKNPTAFYLCASSSVAGPYNEQFFGPGTRLTVL.

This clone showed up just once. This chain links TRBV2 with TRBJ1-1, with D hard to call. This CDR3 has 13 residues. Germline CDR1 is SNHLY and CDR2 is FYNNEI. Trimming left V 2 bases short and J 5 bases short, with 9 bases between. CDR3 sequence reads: CASSERWWTEAFF. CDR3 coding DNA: TGTGCCAGCAGTGAAAGGTGGTGGACTGAAGCTTTCTTT.

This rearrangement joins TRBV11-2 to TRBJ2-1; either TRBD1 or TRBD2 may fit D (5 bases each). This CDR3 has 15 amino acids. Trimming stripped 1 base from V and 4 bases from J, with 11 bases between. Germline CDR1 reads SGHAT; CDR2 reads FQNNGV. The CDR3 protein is CASSLASGPYNEQFF. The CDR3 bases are TGTGCCAGCAGCTTAGCTTCGGGGCCTTACAATGAGCAGTTCTTC.

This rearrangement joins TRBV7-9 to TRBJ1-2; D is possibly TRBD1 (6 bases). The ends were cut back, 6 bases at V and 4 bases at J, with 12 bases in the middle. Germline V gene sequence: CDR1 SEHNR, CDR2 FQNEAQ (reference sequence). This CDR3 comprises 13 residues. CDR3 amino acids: CASSSTGPYGYTF. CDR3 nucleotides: TGTGCCAGCAGTTCGACAGGTCCCTATGGCTACACCTTC.

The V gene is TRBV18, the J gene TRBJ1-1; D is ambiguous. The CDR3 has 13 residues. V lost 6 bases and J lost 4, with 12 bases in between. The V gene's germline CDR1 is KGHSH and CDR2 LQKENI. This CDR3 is CASSRGPGTEAFF. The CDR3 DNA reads TGTGCCAGCTCTCGAGGGCCGGGCACTGAAGCTTTCTTT.

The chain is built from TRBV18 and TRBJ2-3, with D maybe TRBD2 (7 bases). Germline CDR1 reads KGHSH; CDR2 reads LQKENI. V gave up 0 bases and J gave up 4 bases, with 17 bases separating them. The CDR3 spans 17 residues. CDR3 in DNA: TGTGCCAGCTCACCACCGGGGGGGGGCCCGTCAGCAGATACGCAGTATTTT. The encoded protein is CASSPPGGGPSADTQYF.

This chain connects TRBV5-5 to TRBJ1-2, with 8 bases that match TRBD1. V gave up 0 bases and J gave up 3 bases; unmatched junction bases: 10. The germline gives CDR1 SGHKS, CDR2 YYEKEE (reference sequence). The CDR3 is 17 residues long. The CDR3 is CASSLARTGRADYGYTF. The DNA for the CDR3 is TGTGCCAGCAGCTTGGCTCGGACAGGGCGAGCCGACTATGGCTACACCTTC.

CDR3 nucleotide sequence: TGTGCCAGCTCACCACGTATAGCAGATACGCAGTATTTT. Translating gives CASSPRIADTQYF. This sequence joins TRBV18 and TRBJ2-3, with D unclear. Germline CDR1 KGHSH, CDR2 LQKENI. Trimming took off 1 base at V and 4 bases at J, with 6 bases between the two ends. The CDR3 runs to 13 residues. The variable domain in full, with the rest retrieved from reference TRBV18 and TRBJ2-3, is NAGVMQNPRHLVRRRGQEARLRCSPMKGHSHVYWYRQLPEEGLKFMVYLQKENIIDESGMPKERFSAEFPKEGPSILRIQQVVRGDSAAYFCASSPRIADTQYFGPGTRLTVL.

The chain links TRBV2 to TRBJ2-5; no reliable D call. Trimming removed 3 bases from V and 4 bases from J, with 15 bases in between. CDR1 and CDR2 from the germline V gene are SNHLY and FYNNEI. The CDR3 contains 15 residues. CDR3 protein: CASSDQARVRETQYF. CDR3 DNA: TGTGCCAGCAGTGATCAGGCCCGGGTCCGAGAGACCCAGTACTTC.

Here the CDR3 reads CASSPTTGYGTDTQYF. CDR3 sequence (DNA): TGTGCCAGCTCACCTACTACAGGGTACGGCACAGATACGCAGTATTTT. V gene TRBV18 combines with J gene TRBJ2-3; weak D call: TRBD1 (6 bases). V lost 3 bases, J lost 1 base, and 14 bases lay in between. The V gene's germline CDR1 is KGHSH and CDR2 LQKENI. This CDR3 spans 16 amino acids.

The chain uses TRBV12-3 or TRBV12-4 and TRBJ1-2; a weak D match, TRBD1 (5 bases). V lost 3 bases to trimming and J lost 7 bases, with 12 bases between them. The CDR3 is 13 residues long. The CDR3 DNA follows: TGTGCCAGCAGTTTTGGGGGACGTGGTGGCTACACCTTC. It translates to CASSFGGRGGYTF.

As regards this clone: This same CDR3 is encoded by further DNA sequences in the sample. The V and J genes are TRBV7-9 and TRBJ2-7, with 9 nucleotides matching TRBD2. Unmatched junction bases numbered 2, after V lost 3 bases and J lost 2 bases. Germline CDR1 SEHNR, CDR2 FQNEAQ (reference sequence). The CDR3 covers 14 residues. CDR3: CASSLASGTYEQYF. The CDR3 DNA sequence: TGTGCCAGCAGCTTGGCTAGCGGGACCTACGAGCAGTACTTC.

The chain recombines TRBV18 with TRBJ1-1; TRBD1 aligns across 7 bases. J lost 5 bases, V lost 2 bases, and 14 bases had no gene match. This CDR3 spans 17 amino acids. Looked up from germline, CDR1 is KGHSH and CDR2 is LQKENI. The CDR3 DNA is TGTGCCAGCTCACCAAATACGGCTAGGGGGCCTGGAACTGAAGCTTTCTTT. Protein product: CASSPNTARGPGTEAFF.

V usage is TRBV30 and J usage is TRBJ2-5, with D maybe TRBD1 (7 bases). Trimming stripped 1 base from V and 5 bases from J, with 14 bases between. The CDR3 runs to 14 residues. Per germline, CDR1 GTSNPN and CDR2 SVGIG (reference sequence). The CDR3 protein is CAWSAVRGRETQYF. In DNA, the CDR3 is TGTGCCTGGAGTGCGGTCAGGGGGAGGGAGACCCAGTACTTC.

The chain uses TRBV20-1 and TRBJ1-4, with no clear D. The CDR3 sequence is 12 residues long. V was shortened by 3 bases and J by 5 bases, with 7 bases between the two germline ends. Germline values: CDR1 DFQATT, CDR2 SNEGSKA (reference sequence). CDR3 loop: CSASGQNEKLFF. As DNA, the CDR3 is TGCAGTGCTAGTGGGCAGAATGAAAAACTGTTTTTT.

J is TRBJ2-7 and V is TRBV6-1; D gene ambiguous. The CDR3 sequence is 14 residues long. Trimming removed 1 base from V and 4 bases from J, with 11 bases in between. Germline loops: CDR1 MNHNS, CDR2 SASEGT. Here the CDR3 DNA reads TGTGCCAGCAGTGAAGTAGGCGGAGTTTACGAGCAGTACTTC. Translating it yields CASSEVGGVYEQYF.

CDR3 in amino acids: CASSSRRGPGTEAFF. CDR3 bases: TGTGCCAGCAGTTCGCGCAGGGGGCCGGGCACTGAAGCTTTCTTT. The gene calls are TRBV27 and TRBJ1-1; 8 bases line up with TRBD1. Germline assignment: CDR1 MNHEY and CDR2 SMNVEV (reference sequence). V lost 4 bases and J lost 4; bases outside the gene matches: 8. This CDR3 region has 15 residues.

The CDR3 sequence is CASSPLGGANTGELFF. In DNA form, the CDR3 reads TGTGCCAGCTCGCCCCTCGGCGGGGCGAACACCGGGGAGCTGTTTTTT. This chain joins TRBV18 and TRBJ2-2; a possible D gene is TRBD2 (6 bases). With 6 bases removed from V and 0 bases from J, the gap between germline ends came to 14 bases. The CDR3 runs 16 residues. CDR1 and CDR2 (germline): KGHSH, LQKENI.

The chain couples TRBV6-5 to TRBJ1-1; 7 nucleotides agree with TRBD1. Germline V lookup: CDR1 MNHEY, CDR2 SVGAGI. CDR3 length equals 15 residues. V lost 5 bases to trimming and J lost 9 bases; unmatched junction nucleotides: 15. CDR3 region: CASSPDSTRDRKAFF. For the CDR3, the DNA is TGTGCCAGCAGTCCTGACTCAACCCGGGACAGAAAAGCTTTCTTT.

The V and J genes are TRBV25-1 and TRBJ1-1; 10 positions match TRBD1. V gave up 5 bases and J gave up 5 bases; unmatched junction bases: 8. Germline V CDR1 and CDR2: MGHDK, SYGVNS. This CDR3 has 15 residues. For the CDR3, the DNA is TGTGCCAGCAGTCCACGGACAGGGGGTTATACTGAAGCTTTCTTT. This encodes CASSPRTGGYTEAFF.

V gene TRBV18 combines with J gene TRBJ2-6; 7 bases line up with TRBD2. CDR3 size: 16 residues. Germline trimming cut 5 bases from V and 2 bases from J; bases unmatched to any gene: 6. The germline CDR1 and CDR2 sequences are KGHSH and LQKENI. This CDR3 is CASSERGIAGANVLTF. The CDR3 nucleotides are TGTGCCAGCTCAGAGCGGGGTATCGCTGGGGCCAACGTCCTGACTTTC.

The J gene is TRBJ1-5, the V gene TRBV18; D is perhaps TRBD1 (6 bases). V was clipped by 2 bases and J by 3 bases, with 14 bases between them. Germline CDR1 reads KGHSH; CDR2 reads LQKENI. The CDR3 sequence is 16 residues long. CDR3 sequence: CASSPWSRGDNQPQHF. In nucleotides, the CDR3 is TGTGCCAGCTCACCATGGTCCAGGGGTGACAATCAGCCCCAGCATTTT. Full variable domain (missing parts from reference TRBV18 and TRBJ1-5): NAGVMQNPRHLVRRRGQEARLRCSPMKGHSHVYWYRQLPEEGLKFMVYLQKENIIDESGMPKERFSAEFPKEGPSILRIQQVVRGDSAAYFCASSPWSRGDNQPQHFGDGTRLSIL.

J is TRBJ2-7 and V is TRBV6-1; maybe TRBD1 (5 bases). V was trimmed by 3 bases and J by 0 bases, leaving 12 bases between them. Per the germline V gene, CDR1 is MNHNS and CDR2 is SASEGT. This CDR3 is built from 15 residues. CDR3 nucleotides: TGTGCCAGCAGTGAGACCGGACACAGCTCCTACGAGCAGTACTTC. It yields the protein CASSETGHSSYEQYF.

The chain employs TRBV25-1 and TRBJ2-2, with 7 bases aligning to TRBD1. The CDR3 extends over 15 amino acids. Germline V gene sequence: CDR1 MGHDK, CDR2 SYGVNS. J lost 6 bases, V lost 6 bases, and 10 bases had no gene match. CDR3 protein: CASRTTGVLSGELFF. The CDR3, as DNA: TGTGCCAGCAGGACAACAGGGGTATTATCCGGGGAGCTGTTTTTT.

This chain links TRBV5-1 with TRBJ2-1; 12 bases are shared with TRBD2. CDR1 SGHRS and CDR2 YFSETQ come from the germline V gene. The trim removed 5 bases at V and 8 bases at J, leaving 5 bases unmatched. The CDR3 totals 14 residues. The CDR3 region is CASRTSGSTDEQFF. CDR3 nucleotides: TGCGCCAGCAGGACTAGCGGGAGTACCGATGAGCAGTTCTTC. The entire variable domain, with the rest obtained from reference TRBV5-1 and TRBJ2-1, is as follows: KAGVTQTPRYLIKTRGQQVTLSCSPISGHRSVSWYQQTPGQGLQFLFEYFSETQRNKGNFPGRFSGRQFSNSRSEMNVSTLELGDSALYLCASRTSGSTDEQFFGPGTRLTVL.